What follows are 7 T cell receptor beta chains derived from one specimen sequenced in a study of T cell changes during pregnancy in multiple sclerosis. Data came from immunoSEQ multiplex PCR; TCRdb stores just in-frame clones and leaves some out. The sample holds 88,000 or so clones, 92% seen once. The input for sequencing was peripheral blood, taken before pregnancy. The receptor source for this set is a female donor with multiple sclerosis, enrolled in a pregnancy study.

This clone was seen a few times. The V call is TRBV18, the J call TRBJ2-1; 10 bases line up with TRBD2. The CDR3 runs 17 residues. V was pared by 3 bases and J by 2 bases, with 7 bases of the junction left unmatched. CDR1 is KGHSH, CDR2 LQKENI, per germline. The DNA for the CDR3 is TGTGCCAGCTCACCGCTAGCGGGAGAGGGCCCCTACAATGAGCAGTTCTTC. It specifies CASSPLAGEGPYNEQFF.

The gene calls are TRBV5-4 and TRBJ2-5, with TRBD2 matching 10 bases. The germline V gene has CDR1 SGHNT and CDR2 YYREEE (reference sequence). The CDR3 spans 13 residues. V shed 4 bases, J shed 7 bases, and the junction held 4 bases outside the gene matches. As DNA, the CDR3 is TGTGCCAGCAGCCTCCGACTAGCGGGGACCCAGTACTTC. Its protein is CASSLRLAGTQYF.

CDR3 coding DNA: TGCAGCGTTAATAGCGGGAGTACCCTTATCGCGTACAATGAGCAGTTCTTC. It encodes CSVNSGSTLIAYNEQFF. The rearrangement joins TRBV29-1 to TRBJ2-1; 9 nucleotides line up with TRBD2. This CDR3 comprises 17 residues. The V segment lost 5 bases and the J segment 4 bases; nucleotides outside the gene matches: 15. Germline V CDR1 and CDR2: SQVTM, ANQGSEA.

This sequence joins TRBV9 and TRBJ1-2; 8 positions match TRBD1. Trimming removed 0 bases from V and 4 bases from J; junction bases left unmatched: 11. CDR1 and CDR2 from the germline V gene are SGDLS and YYNGEE. This CDR3 region has 17 residues. The DNA of the CDR3 is TGTGCCAGCAGCGTAGGGGCCTGGGACAGGAATATCTATGGCTACACCTTC. Amino acid sequence: CASSVGAWDRNIYGYTF.

This rearrangement joins TRBV14 to TRBJ2-2, with 9 bases fitting TRBD1. The CDR3 length is 16 residues. Trimming took 0 bases from V and 5 from J; bases not matched to a gene: 4. The V gene's germline CDR1 is SGHDN and CDR2 FVKESK. CDR3 DNA sequence: TGTGCCAGCAGCCAAGAAGGGACAGGGAGGACCGGGGAGCTGTTTTTT. Translated: CASSQEGTGRTGELFF.

The chain uses TRBV19 and TRBJ2-5; D uncertain. CDR1 and CDR2 from the germline V gene are LNHDA and SQIVND (reference sequence). V gave up 4 bases and J gave up 4 bases, with 10 bases separating them. There are 13 residues in the CDR3. The CDR3 is CASSTQEGETQYF. CDR3 DNA sequence: TGTGCCAGTAGTACCCAGGAAGGAGAGACCCAGTACTTC.

The V call is TRBV15, the J call TRBJ2-2; possible D gene TRBD2, 6 bases. Trimming removed 4 bases at V and 6 bases at J, with 15 bases between. Germline assignment: CDR1 LNHNV and CDR2 YYDKDF (reference sequence). CDR3 length: 15 amino acids. CDR3 DNA sequence: TGTGCCACCAGCAACGTCGGAGGGAAGGCCGGGGAGCTGTTTTTT. This translates into CATSNVGGKAGELFF.